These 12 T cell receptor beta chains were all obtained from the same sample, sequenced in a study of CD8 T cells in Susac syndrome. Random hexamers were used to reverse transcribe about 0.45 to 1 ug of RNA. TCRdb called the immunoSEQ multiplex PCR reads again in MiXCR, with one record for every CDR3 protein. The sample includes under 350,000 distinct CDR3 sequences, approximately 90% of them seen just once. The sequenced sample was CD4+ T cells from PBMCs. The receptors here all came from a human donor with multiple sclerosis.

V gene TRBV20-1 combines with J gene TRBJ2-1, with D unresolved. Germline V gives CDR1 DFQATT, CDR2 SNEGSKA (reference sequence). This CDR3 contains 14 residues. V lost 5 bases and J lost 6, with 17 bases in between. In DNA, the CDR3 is TGCAGTGCTCGTAGCCCCACAGAGCGCAATGAGCAGTTCTTC. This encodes CSARSPTERNEQFF.

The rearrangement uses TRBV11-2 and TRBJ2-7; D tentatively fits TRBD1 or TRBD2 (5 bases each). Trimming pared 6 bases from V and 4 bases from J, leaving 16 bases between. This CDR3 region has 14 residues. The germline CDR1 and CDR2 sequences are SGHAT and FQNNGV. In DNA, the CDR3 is TGTGCCAGCAGGAGGGACCCGCGGGTTTACGAGCAGTACTTC. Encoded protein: CASRRDPRVYEQYF.

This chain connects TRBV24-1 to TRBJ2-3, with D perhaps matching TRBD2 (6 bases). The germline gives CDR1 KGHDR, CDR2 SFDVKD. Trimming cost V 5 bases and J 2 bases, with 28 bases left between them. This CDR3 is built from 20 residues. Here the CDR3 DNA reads TGTGCCACCAGTGGGAATAGTAGGGGAGGAGTACTTGGTTTCACAGATACGCAGTATTTT. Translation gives CATSGNSRGGVLGFTDTQYF.

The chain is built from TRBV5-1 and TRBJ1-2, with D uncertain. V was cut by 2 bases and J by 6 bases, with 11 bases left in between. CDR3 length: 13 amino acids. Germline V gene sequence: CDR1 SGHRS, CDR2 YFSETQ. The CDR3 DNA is TGCGCCAGCAGCTTACCAGGCGTTAATGGCTACACCTTC. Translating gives CASSLPGVNGYTF.

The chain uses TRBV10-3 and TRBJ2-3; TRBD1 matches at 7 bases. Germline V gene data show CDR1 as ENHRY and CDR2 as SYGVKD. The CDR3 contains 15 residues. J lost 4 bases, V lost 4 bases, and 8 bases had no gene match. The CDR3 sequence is CAISGRGRLADTQYF. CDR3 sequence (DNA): TGTGCCATCAGTGGTAGGGGGCGATTGGCAGATACGCAGTATTTT.

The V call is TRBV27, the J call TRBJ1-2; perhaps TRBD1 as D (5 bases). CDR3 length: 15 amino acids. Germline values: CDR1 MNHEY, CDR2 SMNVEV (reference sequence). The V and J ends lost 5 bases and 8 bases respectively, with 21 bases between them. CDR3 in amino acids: CASSPLGTVGGGYTF. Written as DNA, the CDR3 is TGTGCCAGCAGTCCCCTCGGGACCGTGGGGGGAGGCTACACCTTC.

CDR3 DNA sequence: TGCGCCAGCAGCGGGGACTCCAGGGAGGAGACCCAGTACTTC. This sequence encodes CASSGDSREETQYF. J is TRBJ2-5 and V is TRBV5-1; a weak D match, TRBD2 (6 bases). This CDR3 spans 14 amino acids. Germline V CDR1 and CDR2: SGHRS, YFSETQ. Trimming took 4 bases from V and 5 from J, leaving 15 bases between them.

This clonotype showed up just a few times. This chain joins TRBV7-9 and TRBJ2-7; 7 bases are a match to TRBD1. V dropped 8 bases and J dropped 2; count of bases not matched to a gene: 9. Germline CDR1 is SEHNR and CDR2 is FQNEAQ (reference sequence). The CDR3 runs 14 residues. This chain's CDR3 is CASVSDRVTYEQYF. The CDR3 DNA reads TGTGCCAGCGTTAGCGACAGGGTGACCTACGAGCAGTACTTC.

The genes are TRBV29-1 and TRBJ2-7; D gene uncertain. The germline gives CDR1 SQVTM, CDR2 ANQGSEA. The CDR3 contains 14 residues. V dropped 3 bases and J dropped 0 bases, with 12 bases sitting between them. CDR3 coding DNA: TGCAGCGTTGACCCCGAAGAAAGCTCCTACGAGCAGTACTTC. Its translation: CSVDPEESSYEQYF.

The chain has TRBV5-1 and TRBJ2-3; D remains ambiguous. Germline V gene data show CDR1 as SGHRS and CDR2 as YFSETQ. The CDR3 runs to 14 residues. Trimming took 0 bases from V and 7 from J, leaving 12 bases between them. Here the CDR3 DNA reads TGCGCCAGCAGCTTGGGGAACCACGGCCATACGCAGTATTTT. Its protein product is CASSLGNHGHTQYF.

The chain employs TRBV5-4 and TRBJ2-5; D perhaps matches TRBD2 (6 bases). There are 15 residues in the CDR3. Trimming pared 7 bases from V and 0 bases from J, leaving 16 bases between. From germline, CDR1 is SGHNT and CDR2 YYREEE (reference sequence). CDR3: CASAIGRGHQETQYF. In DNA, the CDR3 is TGTGCCAGCGCGATCGGGCGGGGACACCAAGAGACCCAGTACTTC.

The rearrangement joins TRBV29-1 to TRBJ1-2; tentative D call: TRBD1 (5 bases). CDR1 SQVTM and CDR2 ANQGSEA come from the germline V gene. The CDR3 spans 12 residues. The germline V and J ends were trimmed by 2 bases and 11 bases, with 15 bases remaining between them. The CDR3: CSVESQASGYTF. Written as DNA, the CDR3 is TGCAGCGTTGAATCACAGGCCAGTGGGTACACCTTC.